This TCR beta chain was sequenced during a study of cytomegalovirus exposure and HLA in healthy donors. Study observations and caveats: TCR beta V- and J-gene trimming, according to a later analysis, was linked to a missense DCLRE1C variant.

With 60 Vbeta and 13 Jbeta primers, the PCR was carried out. Sequencing was performed with immunoSEQ multiplex PCR; in TCRdb, only in-frame clones are kept and a portion is missing. This sample yields about 190,000 clones, of which roughly 75% are seen a single time; about 4.8% belongs to the top ten. This clone was counted once. Its target is unknown. CDR1 LNHDA and CDR2 SQIVND come from the germline V gene (reference sequence). Trimming took off 5 bases at V and 5 bases at J, with 12 bases between the two ends. The CDR3 runs 14 residues. Sequencing was done on a sample of PBMCs. The V gene is TRBV19, the J gene TRBJ2-2; D gene unclear. The sequence was obtained from a man aged 30 to 45 in good health and CMV-seropositive. The CDR3 region is CASSLGRRTGELFF. The CDR3 coding sequence is TGTGCCAGTAGTCTTGGCCGAAGAACCGGGGAGCTGTTTTTT.